Listed below are T cell receptor beta chains from one sample, sequenced in a study of T-cell reconstitution after alpha-beta-depleted transplantation in children. TCRdb itself ran the PCR reads through MiXCR, one entry per CDR3 protein. The sample holds about 250,000 distinct CDR3 sequences, 20% to 30% seen once. The sample consisted of PBMCs, mostly from graft donor cells, taken 360 days after TCRalphabeta/CD19-depleted stem cell transplant. These receptors were obtained from a female patient younger than 10 who had a stem cell transplant for congenital amegakaryocytic thrombocytopenia, so the T cells may come from the graft donor. Each CDR3 is given with its conserved first and last residue. The D gene is left open where the match is weak. Only part of the rows carry a size: once, few, many, or a class if the clone is expanded.

cdr3_aa,cdr3_nt,clone_size,d_call,v_call,j_call
CASSFGIRVGGYTF,TGTGCCAGCAGTTTCGGGATCAGGGTGGGTGGCTACACCTTC,-,-,TRBV12-3/TRBV12-4,TRBJ1-2
CASTQGTGSYEQYF,TGTGCCAGCACCCAGGGGACAGGGTCCTACGAGCAGTACTTC,-,TRBD1,TRBV12-3/TRBV12-4,TRBJ2-7
CASSPSLYEQYF,TGTGCCAGCTCACCATCTCTCTACGAGCAGTACTTC,few,-,TRBV18,TRBJ2-7
CASTLPGAGTERSDTQYF,TGTGCCAGCACTCTACCGGGAGCGGGGACAGAACGTTCAGATACGCAGTATTTT,few,-,TRBV6-1,TRBJ2-3
CASSGTSGTADTQYF,TGTGCCAGCAGTGGGACTAGCGGGACGGCAGATACGCAGTATTTT,many,TRBD2,TRBV2,TRBJ2-3
CASSISGRVYEQYF,TGTGCCAGCAGCATTAGCGGGAGAGTCTACGAGCAGTACTTC,-,TRBD2,TRBV6-2/TRBV6-3,TRBJ2-7
CASSLGRYNSPLHF,TGTGCCAGCAGTTTGGGACGGTATAATTCACCCCTCCACTTT,few,-,TRBV12-3/TRBV12-4,TRBJ1-6
CSAGGADTDTQYF,TGCAGTGCTGGGGGGGCGGACACAGATACGCAGTATTTT,few,-,TRBV20-1,TRBJ2-3
CSASTGWVSNQPQHF,TGCAGTGCTAGTACTGGGTGGGTCAGCAATCAGCCCCAGCATTTT,few,-,TRBV20-1,TRBJ1-5
CASSLTQNYEQYF,TGTGCCAGCAGTTTAACCCAAAACTACGAGCAGTACTTC,-,-,TRBV28,TRBJ2-7
CASSPFRTTDTQYF,TGTGCCAGCAGCCCTTTCAGAACCACAGATACGCAGTATTTT,-,-,TRBV7-2,TRBJ2-3
CASSPRTRHNEQFF,TGTGCCAGCTCACCACGGACAAGACACAATGAGCAGTTCTTC,few,-,TRBV18,TRBJ2-1
CASSRTSGYNEQFF,TGTGCCAGCAGCCGGACTAGCGGGTACAATGAGCAGTTCTTC,-,TRBD2,TRBV7-2,TRBJ2-1
CASSPHAASGNEQFF,TGTGCCAGCAGCCCCCACGCGGCTAGCGGAAATGAGCAGTTCTTC,few,TRBD2,TRBV7-2,TRBJ2-1
CASSYPPGQNYGYTF,TGTGCCAGCAGCTATCCGCCGGGACAGAACTATGGCTACACCTTC,-,TRBD1,TRBV3-1,TRBJ1-2
CASSYDIPYEQYF,TGTGCCAGCAGTTACGACATACCCTACGAGCAGTACTTC,few,-,TRBV7-9,TRBJ2-7
CASSFGRRGNTEAFF,TGTGCCAGCAGTTTCGGTCGTAGGGGTAACACTGAAGCTTTCTTT,once,-,TRBV28,TRBJ1-1
CASRPFTDTQYF,TGTGCCAGCCGACCTTTCACAGATACGCAGTATTTT,few,-,TRBV28,TRBJ2-3
CSVVGTLSYNEQFF,TGCAGCGTTGTGGGGACACTTTCGTACAATGAGCAGTTCTTC,-,-,TRBV29-1,TRBJ2-1
CASSKVGRPSLFTGELFF,TGTGCCAGCAGCAAAGTCGGACGTCCCAGCCTTTTCACCGGGGAGCTGTTTTTT,few,-,TRBV21-1,TRBJ2-2
CASSLDRETIAYEQYF,TGTGCCAGCAGTTTGGACAGGGAAACCATTGCCTACGAGCAGTACTTC,few,TRBD1,TRBV27,TRBJ2-7
CACSPRAGTSGRMPDTQYF,TGTGCCTGCAGCCCCCGGGCCGGGACTAGCGGGAGGATGCCAGATACGCAGTATTTT,-,TRBD2,TRBV2,TRBJ2-3
CASSFRSQETQYF,TGTGCCAGCAGTTTCAGGTCCCAAGAGACCCAGTACTTC,-,-,TRBV12-3/TRBV12-4,TRBJ2-5